This T cell receptor (beta chain) is drawn from a study of T cell responses to AZD1222 COVID-19 vaccine. CDR1 and CDR2 from the germline V gene are SEHNR and FQNEAQ (reference sequence). The CDR3 is made up of 16 amino acids. V trimming: 5 bases; J trimming: 5 bases; junction bases outside the gene matches: 12. General observations from the study: Donors skewed white British and female; clonal diversity was possibly underestimated.

Details on this clone: Antigen specificity is unknown.

Sequencing used immunoSEQ multiplex PCR; TCRdb keeps in-frame clones, though not all of them. Of 110,000 to 150,000 clones in the sample, more than 85% were seen once. The clonotype originates from an adult who had recovered from COVID-19. The sample here was peripheral blood, taken after recovery from COVID-19. This chain uses TRBV7-9 with TRBJ2-5; 9 bases map to TRBD1. The CDR3 region has the DNA TGTGCCAGCAGCGTCCCATCGCGGACAGGGGACGAGACCCAGTACTTC. The encoded protein is CASSVPSRTGDETQYF.